This T cell receptor (beta chain) was documented in a study of T cell repertoires in cytomegalovirus infection. This clonotype came up many times. The antigen is unknown. Points from the study as a whole: CMV carriers with the relevant HLA were identified by cumulative public TCR beta family frequency. HLA-C-restricted TCR beta clonotypes specific for CMV led the ex vivo response.

This CDR3 region has 18 residues. Germline-derived CDR1 and CDR2 are SGDLS and YYNGEE. After removal of 4 bases from V and 0 bases from J, the junction contained 9 bases not matched to a gene. A single record per CDR3 protein comes from TCRdb applying MiXCR to the reads. The table includes around 450,000 distinct CDR3 sequences, around 10% detected once. V is TRBV9 and J is TRBJ2-4; TRBD2 matches 11 bases. The specimen was PBMCs. The receptor's source is a human donor in good health (CMV status not recorded). Some clones in this sample may be carry-over from other donors' samples. This CDR3 is CASSPGTSGDLAKNIQYF. CDR3 nucleotide sequence: TGTGCCAGCAGCCCGGGGACTAGCGGAGACCTAGCCAAAAACATTCAGTACTTC. The whole variable domain, remainder taken from reference TRBV9 and TRBJ2-4, is DSGVTQTPKHLITATGQRVTLRCSPRSGDLSVYWYQQSLDQGLQFLIQYYNGEERAKGNILERFSAQQFPDLHSELNLSSLELGDSALYFCASSPGTSGDLAKNIQYFGAGTRLSVL.